What follows is one T cell receptor beta chain and its context. Its antigen remains unidentified. Investigators separated out CD4+ T cells once around nine days of culture had passed. Half the medium was replaced with IL-2 medium on days 3 and 7. The data stem from a study of vaccination effects on CD4 cells after COVID-19. Notes on the study in general: Clonal contraction was marked in infection- and vaccine-induced clones late after vaccination.

Assay used: immunoSEQ multiplex PCR; TCRdb lists only in-frame clones, some missing. Of over 45,000 clones in the sample, roughly 80% were seen once. In germline, CDR1 is SGDLS, CDR2 YYNGEE. With 7 bases removed from V and 11 bases from J, the gap between germline ends came to 19 bases. The CDR3 totals 14 residues. The sequenced sample was CD4+ T cells from PBMCs cultured without peptide, obtained before COVID-19 vaccination. The sequence was collected from a human donor who received a COVID-19 vaccine. The chain links TRBV9 to TRBJ1-6; D is uncertain. The CDR3 coding sequence is TGTGCCAGCCAGCCAAGTGACGAGGCAGCACCCCTCCACTTT. Translated, it gives CASQPSDEAAPLHF.